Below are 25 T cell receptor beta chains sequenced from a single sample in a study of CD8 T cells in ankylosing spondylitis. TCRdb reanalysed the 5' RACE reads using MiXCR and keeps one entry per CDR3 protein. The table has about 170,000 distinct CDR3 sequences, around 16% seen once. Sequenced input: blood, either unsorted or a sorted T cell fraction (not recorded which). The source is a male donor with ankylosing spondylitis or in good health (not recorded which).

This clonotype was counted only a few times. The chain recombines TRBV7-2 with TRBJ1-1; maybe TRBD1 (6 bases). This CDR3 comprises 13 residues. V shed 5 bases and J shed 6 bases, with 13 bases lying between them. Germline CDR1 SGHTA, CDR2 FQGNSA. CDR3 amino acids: CASSVQGLAEAFF. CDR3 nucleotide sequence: TGTGCCAGCAGCGTTCAGGGGCTCGCTGAAGCTTTCTTT. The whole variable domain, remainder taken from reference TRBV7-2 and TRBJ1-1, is GAGVSQSPSNKVTEKGKDVELRCDPISGHTALYWYRQSLGQGLEFLIYFQGNSAPDKSGLPSDRFSAERTGGSVSTLTIQRTQQEDSAVYLCASSVQGLAEAFFGQGTRLTVV.

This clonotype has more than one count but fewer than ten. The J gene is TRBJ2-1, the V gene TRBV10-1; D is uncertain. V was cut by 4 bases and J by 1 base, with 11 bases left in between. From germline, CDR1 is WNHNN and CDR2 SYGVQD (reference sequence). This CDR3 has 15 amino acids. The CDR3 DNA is TGCGCCAGCAGTGCACGGGCAAGATCCTACAATGAGCAGTTCTTC. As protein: CASSARARSYNEQFF.

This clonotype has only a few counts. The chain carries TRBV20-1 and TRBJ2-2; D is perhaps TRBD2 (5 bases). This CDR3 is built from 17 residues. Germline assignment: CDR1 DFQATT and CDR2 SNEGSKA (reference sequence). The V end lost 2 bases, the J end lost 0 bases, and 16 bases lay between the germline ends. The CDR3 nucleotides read TGCAGTGCTAGACGAGCGGACCAAACAACGAACACCGGGGAGCTGTTTTTT. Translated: CSARRADQTTNTGELFF.

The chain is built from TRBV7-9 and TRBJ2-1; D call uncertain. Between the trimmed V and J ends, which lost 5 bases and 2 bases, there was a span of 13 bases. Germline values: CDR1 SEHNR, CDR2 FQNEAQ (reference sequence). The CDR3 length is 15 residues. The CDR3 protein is CASSHNRIPYNEQFF. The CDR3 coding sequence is TGTGCCAGCAGCCATAACCGGATCCCCTACAATGAGCAGTTCTTC.

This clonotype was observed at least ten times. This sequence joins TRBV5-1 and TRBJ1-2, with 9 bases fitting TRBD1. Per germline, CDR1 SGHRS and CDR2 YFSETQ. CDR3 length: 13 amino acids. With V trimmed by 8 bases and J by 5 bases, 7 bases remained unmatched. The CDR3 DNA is TGCGCCAGTACGACAGGGGGTCATTATGGCTACACCTTC. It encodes CASTTGGHYGYTF.

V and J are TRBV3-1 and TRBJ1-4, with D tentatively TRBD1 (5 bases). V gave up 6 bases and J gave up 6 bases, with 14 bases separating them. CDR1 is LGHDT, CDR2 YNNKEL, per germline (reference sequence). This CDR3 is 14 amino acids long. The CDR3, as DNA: TGTGCCAGCAGTCCCGGGGGGATTCATGAAAAACTGTTTTTT. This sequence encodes CASSPGGIHEKLFF.

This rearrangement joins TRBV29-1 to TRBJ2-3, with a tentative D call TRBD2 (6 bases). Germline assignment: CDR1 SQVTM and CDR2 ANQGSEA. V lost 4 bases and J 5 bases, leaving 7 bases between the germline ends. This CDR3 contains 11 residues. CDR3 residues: CSVVGGDTQYF. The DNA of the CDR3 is TGCAGCGTTGTGGGGGGAGATACGCAGTATTTT.

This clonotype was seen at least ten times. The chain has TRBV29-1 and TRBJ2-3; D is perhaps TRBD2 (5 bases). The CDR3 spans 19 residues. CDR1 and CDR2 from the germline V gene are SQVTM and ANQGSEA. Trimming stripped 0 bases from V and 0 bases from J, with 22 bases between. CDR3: CSVEDQRFGSGLSTDTQYF. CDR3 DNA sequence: TGCAGCGTTGAAGATCAACGATTTGGAAGCGGCCTCAGCACAGATACGCAGTATTTT.

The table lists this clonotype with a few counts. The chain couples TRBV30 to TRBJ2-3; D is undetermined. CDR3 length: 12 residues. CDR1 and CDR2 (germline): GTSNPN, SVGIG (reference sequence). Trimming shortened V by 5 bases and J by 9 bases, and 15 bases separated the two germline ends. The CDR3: CAWGNPPDTQYF. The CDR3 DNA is TGTGCCTGGGGGAATCCACCCGACACGCAGTATTTT.

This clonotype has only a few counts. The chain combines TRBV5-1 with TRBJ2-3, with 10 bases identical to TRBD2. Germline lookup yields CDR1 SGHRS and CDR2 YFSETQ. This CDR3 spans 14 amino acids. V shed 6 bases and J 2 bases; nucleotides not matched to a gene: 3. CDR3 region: CASTSGSITDTQYF. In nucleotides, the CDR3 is TGCGCCAGCACTAGCGGGAGTATCACAGATACGCAGTATTTT.

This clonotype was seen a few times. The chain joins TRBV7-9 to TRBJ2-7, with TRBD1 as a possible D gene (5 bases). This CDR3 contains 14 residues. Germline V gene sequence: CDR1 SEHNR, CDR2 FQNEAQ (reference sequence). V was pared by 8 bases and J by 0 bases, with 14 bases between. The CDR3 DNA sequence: TGTGCCAGCGCAGGATCCAGGGACTCCTACGAGCAGTACTTC. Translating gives CASAGSRDSYEQYF.

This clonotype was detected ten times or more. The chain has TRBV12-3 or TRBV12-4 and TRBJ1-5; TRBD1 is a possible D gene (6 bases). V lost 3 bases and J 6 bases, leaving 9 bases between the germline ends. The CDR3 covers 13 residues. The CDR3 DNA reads TGTGCCAGCAGTTTTACAGGGCGTCAGCCCCAGCATTTT. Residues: CASSFTGRQPQHF.

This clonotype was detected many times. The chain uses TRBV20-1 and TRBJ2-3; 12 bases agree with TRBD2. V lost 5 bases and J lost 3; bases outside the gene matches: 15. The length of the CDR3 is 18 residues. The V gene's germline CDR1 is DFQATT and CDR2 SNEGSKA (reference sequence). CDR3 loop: CSAVTSGSVEGVTDTQYF. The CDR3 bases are TGCAGTGCTGTGACTAGCGGGAGTGTGGAAGGCGTGACAGATACGCAGTATTTT.

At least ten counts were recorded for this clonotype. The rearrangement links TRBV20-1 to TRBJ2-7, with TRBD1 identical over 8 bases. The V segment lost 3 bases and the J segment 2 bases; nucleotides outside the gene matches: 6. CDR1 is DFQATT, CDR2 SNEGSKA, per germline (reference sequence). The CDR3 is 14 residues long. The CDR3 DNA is TGCAGTGCTAGTGAAGTGACAGGGGCCTACGAGCAGTACTTC. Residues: CSASEVTGAYEQYF.

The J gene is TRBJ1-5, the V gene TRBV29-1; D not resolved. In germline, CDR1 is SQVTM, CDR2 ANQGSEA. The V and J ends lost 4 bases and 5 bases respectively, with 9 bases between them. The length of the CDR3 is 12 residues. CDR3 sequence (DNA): TGCAGCGTTGTTTCGGGCGATCAGCCCCAGCATTTT. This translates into CSVVSGDQPQHF.

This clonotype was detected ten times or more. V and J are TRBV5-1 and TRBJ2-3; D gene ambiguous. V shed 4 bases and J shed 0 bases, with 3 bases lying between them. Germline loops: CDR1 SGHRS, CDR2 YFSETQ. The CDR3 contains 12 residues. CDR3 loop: CASSLSTDTQYF. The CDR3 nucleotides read TGCGCCAGCAGCCTTAGCACAGATACGCAGTATTTT.

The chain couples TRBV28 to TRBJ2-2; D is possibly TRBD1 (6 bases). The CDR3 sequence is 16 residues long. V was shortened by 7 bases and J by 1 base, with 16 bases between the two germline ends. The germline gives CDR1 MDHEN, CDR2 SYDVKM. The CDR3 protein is CASTQTGTLNTGELFF. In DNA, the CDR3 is TGTGCCAGCACCCAAACCGGGACACTGAACACCGGGGAGCTGTTTTTT.

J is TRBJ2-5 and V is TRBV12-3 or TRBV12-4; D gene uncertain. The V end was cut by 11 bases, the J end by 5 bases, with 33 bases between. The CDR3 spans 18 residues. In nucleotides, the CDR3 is TGTGCCCTCAGTTTATATGAAGGCGAGTTGGCATATTTGGAGACCCAGTACTTC. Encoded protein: CALSLYEGELAYLETQYF.

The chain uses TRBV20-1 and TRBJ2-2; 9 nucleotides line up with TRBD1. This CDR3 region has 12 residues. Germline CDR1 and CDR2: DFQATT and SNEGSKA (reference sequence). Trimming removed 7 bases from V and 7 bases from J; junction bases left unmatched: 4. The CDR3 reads CSVDRGLGELFF. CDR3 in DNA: TGCAGTGTGGACAGGGGACTCGGGGAGCTGTTTTTT.

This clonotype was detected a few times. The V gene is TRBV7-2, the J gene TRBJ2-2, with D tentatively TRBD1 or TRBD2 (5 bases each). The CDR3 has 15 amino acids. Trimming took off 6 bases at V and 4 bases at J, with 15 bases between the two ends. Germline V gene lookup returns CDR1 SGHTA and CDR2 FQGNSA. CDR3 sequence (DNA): TGTGCCAGCAGGAACAGGCTAGGAGGCACCGGGGAGCTGTTTTTT. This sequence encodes CASRNRLGGTGELFF. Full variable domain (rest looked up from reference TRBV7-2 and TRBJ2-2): GAGVSQSPSNKVTEKGKDVELRCDPISGHTALYWYRQSLGQGLEFLIYFQGNSAPDKSGLPSDRFSAERTGGSVSTLTIQRTQQEDSAVYLCASRNRLGGTGELFFGEGSRLTVL.

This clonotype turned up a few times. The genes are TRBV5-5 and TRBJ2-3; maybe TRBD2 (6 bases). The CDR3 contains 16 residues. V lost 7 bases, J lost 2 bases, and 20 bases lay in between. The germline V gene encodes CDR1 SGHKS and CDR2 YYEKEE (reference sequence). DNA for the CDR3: TGTGCCAGCGGACCGAGTAGCGGAGTATTCACAGATACGCAGTATTTT. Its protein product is CASGPSSGVFTDTQYF. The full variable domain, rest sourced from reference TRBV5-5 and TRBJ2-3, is DAGVTQSPTHLIKTRGQQVTLRCSPISGHKSVSWYQQVLGQGPQFIFQYYEKEERGRGNFPDRFSARQFPNYSSELNVNALLLGDSALYLCASGPSSGVFTDTQYFGPGTRLTVL.

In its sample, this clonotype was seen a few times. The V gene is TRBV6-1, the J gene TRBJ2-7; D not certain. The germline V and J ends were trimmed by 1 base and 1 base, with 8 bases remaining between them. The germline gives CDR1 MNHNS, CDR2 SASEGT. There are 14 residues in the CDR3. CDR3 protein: CASSEDFRSYEQYF. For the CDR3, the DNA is TGTGCCAGCAGTGAAGACTTTAGATCCTACGAGCAGTACTTC.

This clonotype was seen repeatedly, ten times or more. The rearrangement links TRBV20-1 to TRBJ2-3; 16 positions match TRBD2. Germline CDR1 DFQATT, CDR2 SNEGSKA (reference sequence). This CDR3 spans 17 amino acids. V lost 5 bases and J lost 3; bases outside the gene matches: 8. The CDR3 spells CSAPGTSGRGRTDTQYF. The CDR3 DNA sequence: TGCAGTGCTCCCGGGACTAGCGGGAGGGGGAGGACAGATACGCAGTATTTT.

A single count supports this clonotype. The CDR3 region has the DNA TGTGCCAGCAGCTTGGTTGGCAGGGTGTCCTATGGCTACACCTTC. It specifies CASSLVGRVSYGYTF. This chain uses TRBV5-4 with TRBJ1-2; D is possibly TRBD1 (5 bases). Germline CDR1 and CDR2: SGHNT and YYREEE (reference sequence). CDR3 size: 15 residues. V was shortened by 0 bases and J by 4 bases, with 13 bases between the two germline ends.

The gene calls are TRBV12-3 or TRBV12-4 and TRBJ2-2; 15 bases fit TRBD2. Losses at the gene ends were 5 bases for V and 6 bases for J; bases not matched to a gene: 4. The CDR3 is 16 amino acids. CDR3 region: CASSPGLAGGPGELFF. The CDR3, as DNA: TGTGCCAGCAGTCCTGGACTAGCGGGAGGGCCCGGGGAGCTGTTTTTT.